The 10 T cell receptor beta chains given below trace back to one sample, sequenced in a study of T cells in Graves' hyperthyroidism and ophthalmopathy. There were TCR beta CDR3 regions amplified from RNA transcripts. First-round RT-PCR with HTBI primers amplified the TCR CDR3 region. TCRdb reprocessed the multiplex PCR reads via MiXCR and lists one record per CDR3 protein. The table lists 650,000 to 750,000 distinct CDR3 sequences, 14% of them singletons, with 10% in the top ten. The sequencing input was blood. The receptors here all came from a woman aged 18-30 years with Graves' hyperthyroidism.

This clonotype was detected a few times. The genes are TRBV6-5 and TRBJ2-7, with D maybe TRBD2 (6 bases). V lost 2 bases to trimming and J lost 4 bases, with 12 bases between them. The CDR3 totals 14 residues. Germline V gene lookup returns CDR1 MNHEY and CDR2 SVGAGI. The CDR3 spells CASSYGGMTYEQYF. In DNA, the CDR3 is TGTGCCAGCAGTTACGGCGGGATGACGTACGAGCAGTACTTC.

The table lists this clonotype with a few counts. V and J are TRBV18 and TRBJ1-6, with a possible D match to TRBD1 (6 bases). The V gene's germline CDR1 is KGHSH and CDR2 LQKENI. The CDR3 is made up of 14 amino acids. The V gene lost 3 bases and the J gene lost 7 bases, with 10 bases spanning the gap. The CDR3 here is CASSPGRGNSPLHF. The CDR3, as DNA: TGTGCCAGCTCACCGGGCAGGGGAAATTCACCCCTCCACTTT. Supplemented by reference TRBV18 and TRBJ1-6, the full variable domain reads NAGVMQNPRHLVRRRGQEARLRCSPMKGHSHVYWYRQLPEEGLKFMVYLQKENIIDESGMPKERFSAEFPKEGPSILRIQQVVRGDSAAYFCASSPGRGNSPLHFGNGTRLTVT.

The V and J genes are TRBV28 and TRBJ1-5, with 10 bases aligning to TRBD1. The CDR3 totals 16 residues. Per the germline V gene, CDR1 is MDHEN and CDR2 is SYDVKM. The ends lost 4 bases at V and 6 bases at J; junction bases unmatched: 9. CDR3 coding DNA: TGTGCCAGCAGTTCCCCTGGACAGGGGGGGAGTCAGCCCCAGCATTTT. This gives the protein CASSSPGQGGSQPQHF.

In the case of this clonotype: A much larger clone lies a single base off, so this may be a read error. As DNA, the CDR3 is TGTGCCAGCGGTTCCGAGACAGGGGGCATCGACTATGGCTACACCTTC. Protein product: CASGSETGGIDYGYTF. This chain links TRBV27 with TRBJ1-2; 10 bases are a match to TRBD1. Germline lookup yields CDR1 MNHEY and CDR2 SMNVEV (reference sequence). The CDR3 contains 16 residues. Unmatched junction bases numbered 12, after V lost 8 bases and J lost 3 bases.

This clonotype was detected many times. The CDR3: CASSPWGSGELFF. Here the CDR3 DNA reads TGTGCCAGCAGCCCTTGGGGTAGCGGGGAGCTGTTTTTT. The V call is TRBV11-2, the J call TRBJ2-2, with D hard to call. V was clipped by 5 bases and J by 7 bases, with 11 bases between them. This CDR3 comprises 13 residues. Germline V gene data show CDR1 as SGHAT and CDR2 as FQNNGV.

This sequence joins TRBV20-1 and TRBJ1-2; D call uncertain. The length of the CDR3 is 10 residues. V gave up 8 bases and J gave up 7 bases, with 11 bases separating them. Germline V gene data show CDR1 as DFQATT and CDR2 as SNEGSKA (reference sequence). The CDR3 protein is CSPERGGYTF. In DNA form, the CDR3 reads TGCAGTCCCGAGCGAGGTGGCTACACCTTC.

V is TRBV27 and J is TRBJ1-1; D gene unclear. V dropped 2 bases and J dropped 5 bases, with 12 bases sitting between them. Germline V gene sequence: CDR1 MNHEY, CDR2 SMNVEV (reference sequence). The CDR3 runs 14 residues. CDR3 sequence: CASSLDQEVTEAFF. Here the CDR3 DNA reads TGTGCCAGCAGTTTAGACCAGGAAGTGACTGAAGCTTTCTTT.

The CDR3 DNA follows: TGTGCCAGCAGCTTAGCGCTGAGACTAGCGGGACCGGATACGCAGTATTTT. It codes for CASSLALRLAGPDTQYF. The chain is built from TRBV7-9 and TRBJ2-3; 11 nucleotides match TRBD2. V trimming: 0 bases; J trimming: 6 bases; junction bases outside the gene matches: 8. From germline, CDR1 is SEHNR and CDR2 FQNEAQ (reference sequence). The CDR3 sequence is 17 residues long.

This clonotype appeared a few times. V and J are TRBV9 and TRBJ1-2; 7 bases fit TRBD1. Losses at the gene ends were 3 bases for V and 7 bases for J; bases not matched to a gene: 9. The V gene's germline CDR1 is SGDLS and CDR2 YYNGEE. The CDR3 runs 14 residues. The CDR3 loop reads CASSAGGVSSGYTF. CDR3 DNA sequence: TGTGCCAGCAGCGCAGGGGGTGTAAGTAGTGGCTACACCTTC.

This clonotype has more than one count but fewer than ten. The V gene is TRBV5-1, the J gene TRBJ2-2; 9 bases align to TRBD2. The germline V gene encodes CDR1 SGHRS and CDR2 YFSETQ. Germline trimming cut 0 bases from V and 3 bases from J; bases unmatched to any gene: 3. There are 16 residues in the CDR3. CDR3 bases: TGCGCCAGCAGCTTGGTAGCGGGAGTTCACACCGGGGAGCTGTTTTTT. It translates to CASSLVAGVHTGELFF.